Presented here are 8 T cell receptor beta chains from one specimen sequenced in a study of monozygotic twins with inflammatory bowel disease. After re-calling the 5' RACE reads, TCRdb lists one entry per CDR3 protein, DNA absent. The listing contains more than 120,000 distinct CDR3 sequences. Input material: blood. The receptors were sampled from a human donor with ulcerative colitis or Crohn's disease, or a healthy co-twin of an affected twin (not recorded which).

The chain carries TRBV5-1 and TRBJ1-6; the D call of TRBD1 rests on TCRdb alone, since no DNA is present to check it. Germline loops: CDR1 SGHRS, CDR2 YFSETQ. The CDR3 is made up of 16 amino acids. The CDR3 is CASSLGQGGTGSPLHF.

The rearrangement joins TRBV30 to TRBJ2-1; without DNA, the TCRdb call of TRBD1 cannot be checked. The CDR3 contains 14 residues. Germline lookup yields CDR1 GTSNPN and CDR2 SVGIG (reference sequence). CDR3 residues: CAWSVDRGNNEQFF.

The rearrangement uses TRBV5-1 and TRBJ1-6; TCRdb gives TRBD1 as the D gene, but with no DNA this cannot be confirmed. CDR1 is SGHRS and CDR2 is YFSETQ in the germline V gene. CDR3 size: 17 residues. The CDR3 here is CASSLSVGGTGNSPLHF.

The chain recombines TRBV13 with TRBJ2-7; TCRdb selects TRBD1, and the lack of DNA leaves this call unchecked. Germline CDR1 is PRHDT and CDR2 is FYEKMQ (reference sequence). The CDR3 contains 15 residues. CDR3 protein: CASSLLGTGGYEQYF.

The chain links TRBV5-1 to TRBJ2-7. The CDR3 is made up of 13 amino acids. Germline V gene sequence: CDR1 SGHRS, CDR2 YFSETQ. CDR3 protein: CASSLDDPYEQYF. Looking up the rest from reference TRBV5-1 and TRBJ2-7 gives the full variable domain: KAGVTQTPRYLIKTRGQQVTLSCSPISGHRSVSWYQQTPGQGLQFLFEYFSETQRNKGNFPGRFSGRQFSNSRSEMNVSTLELGDSALYLCASSLDDPYEQYFGPGTRLTVT.

J is TRBJ2-7 and V is TRBV25-1. This CDR3 contains 15 residues. Looked up from germline, CDR1 is MGHDK and CDR2 is SYGVNS. CDR3 amino acids: CASSEMAGGYNEQYF.

The chain is built from TRBV20-1 and TRBJ2-1. CDR1 and CDR2 (germline): DFQATT, SNEGSKA (reference sequence). The CDR3 runs to 13 residues. CDR3 sequence: CSARDVSYNEQFF.

The chain combines TRBV29-1 with TRBJ2-2; TCRdb names TRBD1, which stays unverified in the absence of DNA. The CDR3 is made up of 14 amino acids. From germline, CDR1 is SQVTM and CDR2 ANQGSEA. The CDR3 sequence: CSAQGQVNTGELFF.